What follows is one T cell receptor (beta chain) and its context. This entry comes from a study of blood T cells in healthy people across ages. A second 7 to 11 cycle PCR used barcoded and J-beta primers. TCRdb itself ran the 5' RACE reads through MiXCR, one entry per CDR3 protein. The sample consists of around 1.5 million distinct CDR3 sequences, 42% of them appearing once. The sample, approximately 10 milliliters of peripheral blood, was drawn from each donor. There are 18 residues in the CDR3. V shed 1 base, J shed 1 base, and the junction held 9 bases outside the gene matches. CDR1 and CDR2 (germline): DFQATT, SNEGSKA (reference sequence).

This TCR derives from a woman under 30 in good health. The sequenced sample consisted of blood. The V and J genes are TRBV20-1 and TRBJ2-3, with 12 bases lining up with TRBD1. The CDR3 spells CSARGPGTGGAGTDTQYF. The CDR3 bases are TGCAGTGCTAGAGGACCAGGGACAGGGGGCGCCGGCACAGATACGCAGTATTTT.